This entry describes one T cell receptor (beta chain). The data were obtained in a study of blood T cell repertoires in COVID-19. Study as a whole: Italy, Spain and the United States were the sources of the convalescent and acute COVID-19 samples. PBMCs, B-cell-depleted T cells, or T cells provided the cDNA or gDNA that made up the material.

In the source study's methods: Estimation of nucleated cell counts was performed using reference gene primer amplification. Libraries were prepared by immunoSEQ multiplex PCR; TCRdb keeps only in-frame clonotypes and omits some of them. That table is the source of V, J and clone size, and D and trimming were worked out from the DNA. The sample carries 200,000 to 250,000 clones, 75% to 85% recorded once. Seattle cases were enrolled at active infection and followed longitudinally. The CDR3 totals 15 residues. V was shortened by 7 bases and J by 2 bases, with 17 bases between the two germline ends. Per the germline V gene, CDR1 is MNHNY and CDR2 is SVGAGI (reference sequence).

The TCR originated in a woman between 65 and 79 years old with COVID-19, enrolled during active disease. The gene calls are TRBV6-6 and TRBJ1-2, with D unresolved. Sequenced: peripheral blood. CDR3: CASTLGPARNYGYTF. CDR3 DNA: TGTGCCAGCACCCTAGGCCCCGCACGGAACTATGGCTACACCTTC.